The clone carrying this T cell receptor beta chain has only a few counts. Unique molecular identifiers were built into the TCRbeta library. TCRdb reprocessed the PCR reads with MiXCR, giving one entry per CDR3 protein. The sample has approximately 82,000 distinct CDR3 sequences, 15% to 20% seen once. The source of the sample is a study of T-cell reconstitution after alpha-beta-depleted transplantation in children. Looked up from germline, CDR1 is SGHRS and CDR2 is YFSETQ. The CDR3 contains 14 residues. The ends were cut back, 0 bases at V and 0 bases at J, with 7 bases in the middle. The chain combines TRBV5-1 with TRBJ2-7; D ambiguous. The sequences come from PBMCs, mostly from graft donor cells, collected 360 days after TCRalphabeta/CD19-depleted stem cell transplant. The TCR originated in a male patient between 2 and 9 years old who had a stem cell transplant for acute lymphoblastic leukemia, so the T cells may come from the graft donor. The CDR3 here is CASSLGVYSYEQYF. Here the CDR3 DNA reads TGCGCCAGCAGCTTGGGTGTGTACTCCTACGAGCAGTACTTC.